The source of this TCR beta chain is a study of cytomegalovirus exposure and HLA in healthy donors. As for this clone: Its antigen is unknown.

Germline V gene data show CDR1 as MNHNS and CDR2 as SASEGT. The CDR3 length is 14 residues. V lost 2 bases to trimming and J lost 5 bases, with 12 bases between them. TCRdb's table, derived via immunoSEQ multiplex PCR, lists solely in-frame clones and lacks some. The table lists approximately 270,000 clones, 80% to 90% of them singletons. General study results and limits: The authors enumerated over 150 TCR beta chains as linked to cytomegalovirus.

The donors were in the approximately 120-subject validation cohort; that cohort was separate from the approximately 700-subject first cohort. The clonotype was recovered from a woman aged 18-29 years in good health and CMV-seronegative. The chain combines TRBV6-1 with TRBJ1-2; possibly TRBD1 for D (5 bases). The sequencing input was PBMCs. The CDR3 nucleotides read TGTGCCAGCAGTGAAAGGAAGGGGAGGTATGGCTACACCTTC. This encodes CASSERKGRYGYTF.